Each of the 29 T cell receptor beta chains below was sequenced from the same sample in a study of cytomegalovirus exposure and HLA in healthy donors. The PCR was carried out with 60 Vbeta primers and 13 Jbeta primers. Some clones are missing from TCRdb's copy, which holds only in-frame ones; the method was immunoSEQ multiplex PCR. Of under 150,000 clones in the sample, around 81% were seen once. Material for sequencing was PBMCs. These receptors originate from a woman aged 25-40 years in good health and CMV-seronegative.

V usage is TRBV4-2 and J usage is TRBJ2-7; 8 positions match TRBD1. Germline-derived CDR1 and CDR2 are LGHNA and YNFKEQ. The CDR3 loop spans 14 amino acids. With V trimmed by 1 base and J by 3 bases, 2 bases remained unmatched. The CDR3 sequence is CASSQGQGNYEQYF. CDR3 nucleotides: TGTGCCAGCAGCCAAGGACAGGGGAACTACGAGCAGTACTTC.

The gene calls are TRBV14 and TRBJ2-3, with D perhaps matching TRBD2 (5 bases). From germline, CDR1 is SGHDN and CDR2 FVKESK. The V gene lost 2 bases and the J gene lost 8 bases, with 8 bases spanning the gap. The CDR3 contains 12 residues. CDR3 coding DNA: TGTGCCAGCAGCCAAATAGGAGGTACGCAGTATTTT. Protein sequence: CASSQIGGTQYF.

V usage is TRBV19 and J usage is TRBJ2-1; TRBD2 matches 7 bases. V lost 3 bases to trimming and J lost 2 bases; unmatched junction nucleotides: 4. The V gene's germline CDR1 is LNHDA and CDR2 SQIVND (reference sequence). This CDR3 is 15 amino acids long. CDR3 protein: CASSIEGRAYNEQFF. The CDR3 region has the DNA TGTGCCAGTAGTATCGAGGGGAGGGCCTACAATGAGCAGTTCTTC.

This clone was counted between two and nine times. The V call is TRBV7-9, the J call TRBJ2-3; 11 bases map to TRBD2. V lost 5 bases to trimming and J lost 0 bases; unmatched junction nucleotides: 7. From germline, CDR1 is SEHNR and CDR2 FQNEAQ (reference sequence). This CDR3 region has 17 residues. CDR3 sequence: CASSLYRTSGSTDTQYF. CDR3 bases: TGTGCCAGCAGCCTATATCGGACTAGCGGGAGCACAGATACGCAGTATTTT.

This sequence joins TRBV5-1 and TRBJ2-7; 9 positions match TRBD1. The V and J ends lost 6 bases and 2 bases, in that order; junction bases with no gene match: 9. This CDR3 has 15 residues. The V gene's germline CDR1 is SGHRS and CDR2 YFSETQ. The CDR3 nucleotides are TGCGCCAGCACCCTAACGACAGGGGGAGCCTACGAGCAGTACTTC. It codes for CASTLTTGGAYEQYF.

V and J are TRBV5-1 and TRBJ2-7, with 11 bases aligning to TRBD1. Germline CDR1 reads SGHRS; CDR2 reads YFSETQ. With 4 bases clipped from V and 2 bases from J, the junction kept 5 bases outside the gene matches. The CDR3 consists of 15 residues. Here the CDR3 reads CASSPDRGRTYEQYF. The DNA for the CDR3 is TGCGCCAGCAGCCCGGACAGGGGGCGGACCTACGAGCAGTACTTC.

This clone was seen only once. The chain has TRBV28 and TRBJ2-5, with 7 bases identical to TRBD1. The J call could be wrong; TRBJ2-7 is a better fit for the DNA end. Per the germline V gene, CDR1 is MDHEN and CDR2 is SYDVKM. The CDR3 is made up of 18 amino acids. The CDR3 protein is CASSPLRDSKKGVYEQYF. The CDR3 DNA sequence: TGTGCCAGCAGTCCTCTCCGGGACAGCAAAAAGGGGGTCTACGAGCAGTACTTC.

The V gene is TRBV27, the J gene TRBJ2-7, with TRBD2 matching 8 bases. The CDR3 sequence is 16 residues long. Germline V gives CDR1 MNHEY, CDR2 SMNVEV (reference sequence). V shed 3 bases and J 3 bases; nucleotides not matched to a gene: 10. The CDR3, as DNA: TGTGCCAGCAGTTTTTCGGCGGCGGGAGGACTCTACGAGCAGTACTTC. Its translation: CASSFSAAGGLYEQYF.

This chain joins TRBV4-3 and TRBJ2-2; TRBD1 matches 8 bases. The trim removed 1 base at V and 0 bases at J, leaving 4 bases unmatched. The CDR3 runs 17 residues. Germline CDR1 reads LGHNA; CDR2 reads YSLEER. CDR3 in DNA: TGCGCCAGCAGCCAAGCTCCGGACAGGGCGAACACCGGGGAGCTGTTTTTT. Its translation: CASSQAPDRANTGELFF.

This rearrangement joins TRBV6-5 to TRBJ1-2; 8 bases are a match to TRBD1. V was clipped by 5 bases and J by 4 bases; unmatched bases: 9. CDR3 length: 15 amino acids. Germline V lookup: CDR1 MNHEY, CDR2 SVGAGI. CDR3 sequence (DNA): TGTGCCAGCAGTCGCAGGGGGCCTGTCGGCTATGGCTACACCTTC. It is translated as CASSRRGPVGYGYTF.

This chain connects TRBV6-1 to TRBJ1-1; D unresolved. V was cut by 5 bases and J by 5 bases, with 9 bases left in between. Germline V CDR1 and CDR2: MNHNS, SASEGT. The CDR3 consists of 12 residues. Here the CDR3 reads CASSQALTEAFF. CDR3 DNA: TGTGCCAGCAGTCAGGCTTTAACTGAAGCTTTCTTT.

The CDR3 sequence: CASSEYTSGRLTDTQYF. CDR3 nucleotide sequence: TGTGCCAGCAGTGAATATACTAGCGGGAGACTCACAGATACGCAGTATTTT. The gene calls are TRBV25-1 and TRBJ2-3; TRBD2 agrees at 11 bases. Germline loops: CDR1 MGHDK, CDR2 SYGVNS. The CDR3 covers 17 residues. With 0 bases clipped from V and 2 bases from J, the junction kept 4 bases outside the gene matches.

The CDR3 loop reads CASRRNEQYF. The CDR3, as DNA: TGTGCCAGCAGGCGTAACGAGCAGTACTTC. This chain links TRBV6-1 with TRBJ2-7; D is unresolved. Trimming left V 6 bases short and J 5 bases short, with 5 bases between. The CDR3 totals 10 residues. In germline, CDR1 is MNHNS, CDR2 SASEGT.

This clone appeared a single time. J is TRBJ2-7 and V is TRBV5-1; TRBD1 agrees at 10 bases. V gave up 6 bases and J gave up 2 bases; unmatched junction bases: 8. Per the germline V gene, CDR1 is SGHRS and CDR2 is YFSETQ. This CDR3 comprises 15 residues. The DNA of the CDR3 is TGCGCCAGCAAGCTTGCCGGGACAGGGGCCTACGAGCAGTACTTC. Translating gives CASKLAGTGAYEQYF.

CDR3 protein: CASSSPDRNTEAFF. CDR3 coding DNA: TGTGCCAGCAGCTCACCCGACAGGAACACTGAAGCTTTCTTT. The chain recombines TRBV7-3 with TRBJ1-1; possibly TRBD1 for D (5 bases). Trimming took 4 bases from V and 1 from J, leaving 10 bases between them. Germline assignment: CDR1 SGHTA and CDR2 FQGTGA. CDR3 length: 14 amino acids.

The genes are TRBV5-1 and TRBJ1-1; perhaps TRBD1 as D (6 bases). The CDR3 consists of 14 residues. Deletions cut 4 bases from V and 2 bases from J, with 12 bases between. Germline V gene data show CDR1 as SGHRS and CDR2 as YFSETQ. This CDR3 reads CASSRQGSNTEAFF. The CDR3 region has the DNA TGCGCCAGCAGCCGCCAGGGGTCTAACACTGAAGCTTTCTTT.

The V call is TRBV30, the J call TRBJ2-5, with TRBD1 matching over 7 bases. The V gene end was trimmed by 5 bases and the J gene end by 5 bases; junction bases not matched to a gene: 8. This CDR3 region has 13 residues. Germline lookup yields CDR1 GTSNPN and CDR2 SVGIG (reference sequence). The CDR3 coding sequence is TGTGCCTGGGCCCGACAGGGTTCCGAGACCCAGTACTTC. Amino acid sequence: CAWARQGSETQYF.

This chain connects TRBV9 to TRBJ2-5; 8 bases match TRBD2. The J call is in doubt because the DNA end fits TRBJ2-7 better. The CDR3 extends over 17 amino acids. Germline V CDR1 and CDR2: SGDLS, YYNGEE. The CDR3 region is CASSVATDLAGSYEQYF. In DNA, the CDR3 is TGTGCCAGCAGCGTAGCTACAGACTTAGCGGGGTCCTACGAGCAGTACTTC.

This chain links TRBV19 with TRBJ1-1; possible D gene TRBD1, 5 bases. Per germline, CDR1 LNHDA and CDR2 SQIVND (reference sequence). This CDR3 is built from 15 residues. Trimming shortened V by 6 bases and J by 3 bases, and 17 bases separated the two germline ends. In DNA form, the CDR3 reads TGTGCCAGTAGGAGGGGCTCGGCGGGGGACACTGAAGCTTTCTTT. Residues: CASRRGSAGDTEAFF.

The chain has TRBV30 and TRBJ2-7; the match to TRBD1 covers 12 bases. The germline gives CDR1 GTSNPN, CDR2 SVGIG (reference sequence). V trimming: 7 bases; J trimming: 3 bases; junction bases outside the gene matches: 19. The CDR3 has 18 residues. The CDR3 nucleotides are TGTGCCTCTGGGGGCACGGGACAGGGGGCGGGAGGTAGCTACGAGCAGTACTTC. Amino acid sequence: CASGGTGQGAGGSYEQYF.

This clone was seen only a few times. The chain links TRBV25-1 to TRBJ1-2; perhaps TRBD1 as D (6 bases). V dropped 6 bases and J dropped 6 bases, with 23 bases sitting between them. This CDR3 contains 16 residues. Germline V gene lookup returns CDR1 MGHDK and CDR2 SYGVNS. This CDR3 reads CASRIPGDTLFHGYTF. The CDR3, as DNA: TGTGCCAGCAGGATCCCAGGGGACACCCTGTTCCATGGCTACACCTTC.

This chain links TRBV28 with TRBJ2-5; 12 nucleotides match TRBD2. The DNA end is more similar to TRBJ2-7, so the J call may be wrong. The CDR3 runs to 15 residues. The germline CDR1 and CDR2 sequences are MDHEN and SYDVKM. CDR3 region: CASSWTSGDSYEQYF. In DNA form, the CDR3 reads TGTGCCAGCAGTTGGACTAGCGGGGATTCCTACGAGCAGTACTTC.

This rearrangement joins TRBV15 to TRBJ2-2; no clear D. The ends were cut back, 5 bases at V and 0 bases at J, with 7 bases in the middle. The CDR3 has 14 amino acids. Germline loops: CDR1 LNHNV, CDR2 YYDKDF (reference sequence). The CDR3 sequence: CATSVRTNTGELFF. The CDR3 DNA sequence: TGTGCCACCAGCGTCAGGACGAACACCGGGGAGCTGTTTTTT.

The chain uses TRBV2 and TRBJ1-4; maybe TRBD1 (6 bases). Germline V lookup: CDR1 SNHLY, CDR2 FYNNEI. This CDR3 is built from 15 residues. The V end was cut by 4 bases, the J end by 8 bases, with 17 bases between. Here the CDR3 DNA reads TGTGCCAGCAGTGCCTCTCCAGGGGCGGACGAAAAACTGTTTTTT. Residues: CASSASPGADEKLFF.

This clone was counted once. This chain joins TRBV7-9 and TRBJ2-5, with a tentative D call TRBD2 (6 bases). Germline CDR1 and CDR2: SEHNR and FQNEAQ (reference sequence). The CDR3 runs 13 residues. Trimming pared 8 bases from V and 5 bases from J, leaving 15 bases between. The DNA for the CDR3 is TGTGCCAGCGGCCCGATGGGGGGTGAGACCCAGTACTTC. Its translation: CASGPMGGETQYF.

The rearrangement links TRBV11-2 to TRBJ2-1; possible D gene TRBD2, 5 bases. This CDR3 has 16 residues. V lost 3 bases to trimming and J lost 0 bases, with 12 bases between them. The germline V gene encodes CDR1 SGHAT and CDR2 FQNNGV. The chain's CDR3 is CASSFSGIGSYNEQFF. CDR3 sequence (DNA): TGTGCCAGCAGCTTTTCCGGGATCGGCTCCTACAATGAGCAGTTCTTC.

The V and J genes are TRBV11-3 and TRBJ2-2; D is possibly TRBD2 (5 bases). The ends were cut back, 5 bases at V and 4 bases at J, with 17 bases in the middle. In germline, CDR1 is SGHNT, CDR2 YENEEA. The CDR3 length is 16 residues. CDR3 DNA: TGTGCCAGCAGCCTTAGTCGGGGAACGGCCACCGGGGAGCTGTTTTTT. Translation gives CASSLSRGTATGELFF.

V is TRBV6-1 and J is TRBJ2-3; 11 bases fit TRBD2. Germline-derived CDR1 and CDR2 are MNHNS and SASEGT. J gave up 2 bases and V 6 bases, and 7 bases lay outside the gene matches. The CDR3 is made up of 16 amino acids. Here the CDR3 DNA reads TGTGCCAGCAGCGAACAACTAGCGGGAGTCACAGATACGCAGTATTTT. As protein: CASSEQLAGVTDTQYF.

The CDR3 is CASSHSRREGTDTQYF. CDR3 in DNA: TGTGCCAGCAGCCACTCCCGGCGGGAGGGCACAGATACGCAGTATTTT. The chain has TRBV9 and TRBJ2-3; 8 nucleotides line up with TRBD2. The CDR3 extends over 16 amino acids. V lost 4 bases to trimming and J lost 1 base; unmatched junction nucleotides: 8. The germline V gene has CDR1 SGDLS and CDR2 YYNGEE.